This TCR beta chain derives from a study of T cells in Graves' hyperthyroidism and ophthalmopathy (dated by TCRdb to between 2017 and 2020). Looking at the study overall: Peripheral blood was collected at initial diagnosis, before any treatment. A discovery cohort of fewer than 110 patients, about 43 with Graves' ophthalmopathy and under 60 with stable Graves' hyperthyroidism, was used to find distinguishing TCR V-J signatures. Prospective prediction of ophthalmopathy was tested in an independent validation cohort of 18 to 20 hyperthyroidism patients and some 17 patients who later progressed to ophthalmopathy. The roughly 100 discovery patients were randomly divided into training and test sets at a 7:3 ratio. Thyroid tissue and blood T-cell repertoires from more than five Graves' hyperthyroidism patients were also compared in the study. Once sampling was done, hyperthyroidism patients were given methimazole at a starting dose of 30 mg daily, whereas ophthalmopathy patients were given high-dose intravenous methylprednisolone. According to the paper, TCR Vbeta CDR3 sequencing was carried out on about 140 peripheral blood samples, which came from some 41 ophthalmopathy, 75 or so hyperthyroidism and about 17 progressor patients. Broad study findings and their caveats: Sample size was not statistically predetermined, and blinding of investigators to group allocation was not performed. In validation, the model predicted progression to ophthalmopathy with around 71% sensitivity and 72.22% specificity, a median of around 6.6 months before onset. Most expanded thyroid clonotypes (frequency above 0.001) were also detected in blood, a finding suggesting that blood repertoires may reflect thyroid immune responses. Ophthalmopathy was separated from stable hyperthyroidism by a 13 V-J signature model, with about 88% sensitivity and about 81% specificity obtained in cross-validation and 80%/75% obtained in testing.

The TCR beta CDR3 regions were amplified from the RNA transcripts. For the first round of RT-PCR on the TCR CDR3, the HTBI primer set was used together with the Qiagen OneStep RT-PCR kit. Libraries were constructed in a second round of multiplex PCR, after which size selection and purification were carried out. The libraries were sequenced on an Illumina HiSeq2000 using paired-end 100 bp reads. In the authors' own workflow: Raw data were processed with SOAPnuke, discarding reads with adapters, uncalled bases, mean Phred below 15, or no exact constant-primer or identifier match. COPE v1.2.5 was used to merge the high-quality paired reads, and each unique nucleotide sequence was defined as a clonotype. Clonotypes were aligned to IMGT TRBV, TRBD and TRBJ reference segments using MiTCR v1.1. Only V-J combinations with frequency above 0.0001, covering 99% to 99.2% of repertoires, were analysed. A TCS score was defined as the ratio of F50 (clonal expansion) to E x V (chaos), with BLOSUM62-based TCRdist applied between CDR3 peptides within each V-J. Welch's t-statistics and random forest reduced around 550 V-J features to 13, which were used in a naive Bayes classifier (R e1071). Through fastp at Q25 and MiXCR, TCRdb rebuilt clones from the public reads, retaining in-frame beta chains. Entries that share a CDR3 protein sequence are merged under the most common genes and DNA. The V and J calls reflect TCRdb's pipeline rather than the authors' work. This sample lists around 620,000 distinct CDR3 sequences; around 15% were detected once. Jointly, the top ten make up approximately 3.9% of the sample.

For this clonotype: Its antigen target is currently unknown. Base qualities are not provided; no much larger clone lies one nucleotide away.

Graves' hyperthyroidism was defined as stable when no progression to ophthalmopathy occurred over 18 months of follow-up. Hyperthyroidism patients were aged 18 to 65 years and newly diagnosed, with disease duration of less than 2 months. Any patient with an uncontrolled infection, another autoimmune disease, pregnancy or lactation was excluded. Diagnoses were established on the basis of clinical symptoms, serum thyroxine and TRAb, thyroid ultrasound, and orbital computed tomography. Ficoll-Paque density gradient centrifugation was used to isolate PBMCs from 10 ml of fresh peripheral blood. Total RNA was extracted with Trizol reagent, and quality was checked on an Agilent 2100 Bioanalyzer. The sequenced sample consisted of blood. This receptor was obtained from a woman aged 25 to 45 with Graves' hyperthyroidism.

The DNA reads as follows: TGTGCCAGCAGTGAGCGTCCCGGGACAGGGTTGTGGAGCTACGAGCAGTACTTC. This codes for CASSERPGTGLWSYEQYF. In this chain, TRBV6-1 is recombined with TRBJ2-7; TRBD1 aligns with 9 central bases. Trimming leaves V shorter by 3 bases and J shorter by 3 bases, with the junction holding 15 bases beyond the gene matches. In the germline V gene, CDR1 corresponds to MNHNS and CDR2 to SASEGT. The CDR3 numbers 18 residues from cysteine through phenylalanine. Just the 54-base CDR3 DNA is kept, in frame starting at base 1.